These T cell receptor beta chains were read from a single sample in a study of sequential checkpoint blockade in melanoma. Clones were read by immunoSEQ multiplex PCR, and TCRdb kept only the in-frame ones, dropping some. The profile covers around 37,000 clones, with 30% to 40% appearing a single time and approximately 1.5% taken by the ten largest. The input for sequencing was tumor tissue (inferred from file names), taken from a patient given nivolumab and ipilimumab in sequence. The receptors were gathered from a human donor with melanoma. The CDR3 runs from the conserved cysteine through the conserved F or W. D genes are given only for firm matches. Rows may omit the clone size; those that give it use once, few, many or a size class.

CTSSYGFYGYTF	TGCACCAGCAGCTACGGATTCTATGGCTACACCTTC	once	TRBV1	TRBJ1-2	.
CAISERDGGNTEAFF	TGTGCCATCAGTGAGCGGGACGGGGGGAACACTGAAGCTTTCTTT	.	TRBV10-3	TRBJ1-1	.
CASSENRGRLNTEAFF	TGTGCCAGCTCAGAGAACAGGGGGCGACTTAACACTGAAGCTTTCTTT	.	TRBV18	TRBJ1-1	TRBD1
CSVNRDGETQYF	TGCAGCGTCAACAGGGACGGCGAGACCCAGTACTTC	.	TRBV29-1	TRBJ2-5	.
CASSRRGTGVNTGELFF	TGTGCCAGTAGTAGAAGGGGGACAGGAGTTAACACCGGGGAGCTGTTTTTT	.	TRBV19	TRBJ2-2	TRBD1
CASSPAGIPSEQYF	TGTGCCAGCAGCCCCGCGGGAATCCCGTCCGAGCAGTACTTC	many	TRBV11-3	TRBJ2-7	.
CASSQPPGQGAHTIYF	TGTGCCAGCAGCCAACCTCCGGGACAGGGGGCTCACACCATATATTTT	few	TRBV11-3	TRBJ1-3	TRBD1
CATSTARGGNTIYF	TGTGCCACCAGCACCGCGAGGGGTGGAAACACCATATATTTT	.	TRBV15	TRBJ1-3	.
CASSLALQGTDTQYF	TGTGCCAGCAGCTTGGCCTTACAGGGGACAGATACGCAGTATTTT	few	TRBV11-3	TRBJ2-3	TRBD1
CASSSRTSGSFADTQYF	TGTGCCAGCAGCTCGAGGACTAGCGGGAGTTTCGCAGATACGCAGTATTTT	.	TRBV11-3	TRBJ2-3	TRBD2
CASSLGVMRGGPSGANVLTF	TGTGCCAGCAGCTTGGGGGTGATGAGGGGAGGGCCCTCTGGGGCCAACGTCCTGACTTTC	.	TRBV11-3	TRBJ2-6	TRBD2
CASSGPWAGGQETQYF	TGTGCCTCATCAGGCCCTTGGGCGGGAGGGCAAGAGACCCAGTACTTC	.	TRBV10-3	TRBJ2-5	TRBD2
CASSPGTDREQYF	TGTGCCAGTAGTCCCGGGACGGACAGGGAGCAGTACTTC	.	TRBV19	TRBJ2-7	TRBD1
CASSPRQGTHNEQFF	TGTGCCAGCAGCCCCCGACAGGGGACCCACAATGAGCAGTTCTTC	.	TRBV11-3	TRBJ2-1	TRBD1
CASSIGQYWGNEQFF	TGTGCCAGTAGTATCGGACAGTATTGGGGCAATGAGCAGTTCTTC	.	TRBV19	TRBJ2-1	.
CASSPLSGVGGETQYF	TGTGCCAGCAGCCCCCTAAGTGGGGTAGGAGGAGAGACCCAGTACTTC	.	TRBV11-3	TRBJ2-5	.
CASSLGPNTGRVVRDEQYF	TGTGCCAGCAGCTTAGGCCCGAACACCGGGAGGGTGGTTCGGGACGAGCAGTACTTC	few	TRBV11-3	TRBJ2-7	TRBD2
CASSQGQGGETQYF	TGCGCCAGCAGCCAGGGACAGGGAGGCGAGACCCAGTACTTC	once	TRBV5-1	TRBJ2-5	TRBD1
CASSSSSDSYNYGYTF	TGTGCCAGCAGCTCGTCCTCCGACAGCTACAACTATGGCTACACCTTC	many	TRBV11-3	TRBJ1-2	.
CASRHRGTIIDGNTIYF	TGTGCCAGCAGACACAGGGGAACAATAATAGATGGAAACACCATATATTTT	few	TRBV6-8	TRBJ1-3	TRBD1
CASSQQGLRYTGELFF	TGTGCCAGCAGCCAGCAGGGACTAAGGTACACCGGGGAGCTGTTTTTT	few	TRBV11-3	TRBJ2-2	TRBD2
CASTQGGALGNQPQHF	TGTGCCAGTACCCAGGGAGGGGCCCTTGGCAATCAGCCCCAGCATTTT	.	TRBV19	TRBJ1-5	.
CASSVAGSQGDEQFF	TGTGCCAGCAGCGTAGCCGGGTCGCAGGGCGATGAGCAGTTCTTC	many	TRBV9	TRBJ2-1	.
CASSDSQGTEAFF	TGTGCCAGCAGCGATTCGCAGGGGACTGAAGCTTTCTTT	.	TRBV9	TRBJ1-1	.
CAISTGETSGNTIYF	TGTGCCATCAGTACAGGGGAAACCTCTGGAAACACCATATATTTT	few	TRBV10-3	TRBJ1-3	TRBD1
CAARLFTDTQYF	TGTGCCGCACGTCTTTTCACAGATACGCAGTATTTT	.	TRBV30	TRBJ2-3	.
CASSLVTSGAETQYF	TGTGCCAGCAGCTTAGTTACTAGCGGGGCAGAGACCCAGTACTTC	.	TRBV11-3	TRBJ2-5	TRBD2
CASSPRTGNTEAFF	TGTGCCAGCTCACCGAGGACAGGGAACACTGAAGCTTTCTTT	.	TRBV18	TRBJ1-1	TRBD1
CASSLIPGLETQYF	TGTGCCAGCAGCTTAATCCCGGGGTTGGAGACCCAGTACTTC	many	TRBV11-3	TRBJ2-5	.
CASSLGGGGQPQHF	TGTGCCAGCAGCTTGGGAGGGGGGGGACAGCCCCAGCATTTT	.	TRBV11-3	TRBJ1-5	.
CASSYSGAGEGETQYF	TGTGCCAGCAGTTACTCGGGAGCAGGGGAGGGGGAGACCCAGTACTTC	few	TRBV6-8	TRBJ2-5	.
CASTDGVLPTDTQYF	TGTGCCAGCACCGACGGGGTCTTACCCACAGATACGCAGTATTTT	.	TRBV2	TRBJ2-3	.
CASSTGPNTEAFF	TGTGCCTCTTCGACAGGGCCGAACACTGAAGCTTTCTTT	.	TRBV30	TRBJ1-1	TRBD1
CAISELPPGTSGRAGEQFF	TGTGCCATCAGTGAGTTGCCCCCCGGGACTAGCGGGAGGGCCGGTGAGCAGTTCTTC	few	TRBV10-3	TRBJ2-1	TRBD2
CASSLVVPGPGDEQYF	TGCGCCAGCAGCTTGGTGGTTCCGGGGCCGGGGGACGAGCAGTACTTC	.	TRBV5-1	TRBJ2-7	.
CATSRVGGGGNEQYF	TGTGCCACCAGCAGAGTCGGGGGGGGAGGTAATGAGCAGTACTTC	.	TRBV15	TRBJ2-7	TRBD2
CASSRDRQDTQYF	TGTGCCAGCAGCCGGGACAGGCAAGACACCCAGTACTTC	.	TRBV14	TRBJ2-5	TRBD1
CASSEGAGLRHEQFF	TGTGCCAGCAGTGAGGGGGCGGGGCTTCGACATGAGCAGTTCTTC	few	TRBV9	TRBJ2-1	.
CASSAGQGTEAFF	TGTGCCAGCAGTGCTGGACAGGGGACTGAAGCTTTCTTT	.	TRBV6-8	TRBJ1-1	TRBD1
CASQRVFSNQPQHF	TGTGCCAGCCAGCGGGTCTTTAGCAATCAGCCCCAGCATTTT	few	TRBV28	TRBJ1-5	.
CASSLQGGGPQETQYF	TGCGCCAGCAGCTTGCAGGGAGGTGGTCCACAAGAGACCCAGTACTTC	.	TRBV5-1	TRBJ2-5	.
CASSLNLREGRRAYEQYF	TGTGCCAGCAGCTTGAACTTGCGGGAGGGCCGAAGGGCCTACGAGCAGTACTTC	.	TRBV11-3	TRBJ2-7	TRBD2
CASSSLDEQFF	TGTGCCAGCAGTTCCCTGGATGAGCAGTTCTTC	few	TRBV6-7	TRBJ2-1	.
CASTWQGHQNYGYTF	TGTGCCAGCACATGGCAGGGCCATCAAAACTATGGCTACACCTTC	.	TRBV6-8	TRBJ1-2	.
CASSWGSGQGAGTEAFF	TGTGCCAGCAGTTGGGGGTCCGGGCAGGGGGCTGGCACTGAAGCTTTCTTT	few	TRBV6-8	TRBJ1-1	TRBD1
CAISVGPELLTDTQYF	TGTGCCATCAGTGTGGGACCAGAGCTCCTCACAGATACGCAGTATTTT	.	TRBV6-8	TRBJ2-3	.
CASSLVAGSGYEQYF	TGCGCCAGCAGCTTGGTCGCGGGTTCGGGCTACGAGCAGTACTTC	.	TRBV5-1	TRBJ2-7	.
CASSQKWGLDTQYF	TGCGCCAGCAGTCAGAAGTGGGGGCTGGATACGCAGTATTTT	.	TRBV23-1	TRBJ2-3	.
CASSLDRGYEQFF	TGTGCCAGCAGCTTAGACAGGGGCTATGAGCAGTTCTTC	.	TRBV7-1	TRBJ2-1	TRBD1
CASSQVGLAKNIQYF	TGTGCCAGCAGCCAAGTCGGCTTAGCCAAAAACATTCAGTACTTC	.	TRBV14	TRBJ2-4	.
CATSRDSRGGGPDTQYF	TGTGCCACCAGCAGAGATAGTCGCGGGGGGGGGCCAGATACGCAGTATTTT	.	TRBV15	TRBJ2-3	TRBD2
CATRGTGGEEDYGYTF	TGTGCCACCAGGGGGACAGGGGGCGAGGAAGACTATGGCTACACCTTC	.	TRBV6-8	TRBJ1-2	TRBD1
CATSRRGDSSYNEQFF	TGTGCCACCAGCAGACGTGGAGATAGCTCCTACAATGAGCAGTTCTTC	.	TRBV15	TRBJ2-1	.
CASSVGSRQAGYTF	TGTGCCAGCAGTGTTGGGTCCCGGCAAGCGGGCTACACCTTC	.	TRBV6-8	TRBJ1-2	.
CASSQTSEGAQYF	TGTGCCAGCAGCCAAACTAGCGAGGGGGCCCAGTACTTC	few	TRBV7-4	TRBJ2-5	.